One and the same sample provided the 17 T cell receptor beta chains below, sequenced in a study of Graves' ophthalmopathy and Graves' hyperthyroidism. Using RNA transcripts, the TCR beta CDR3 regions were amplified. In the first round, RT-PCR was carried out with HTBI primers, and a multiplex PCR formed the second round. From the multiplex PCR reads, TCRdb called clonotypes with MiXCR, one entry per CDR3 protein. The table lists around 1.1 million distinct CDR3 sequences, about 38% of them singletons. Sequencing used peripheral blood or thyroid tissue (not recorded which). These TCRs come from an adult man with Graves' hyperthyroidism.

CDR3 nucleotide sequence: TGCGCCAGCAGCTTGCTGTCGGGGCAGTACTATGGCTACACCTTC. It specifies CASSLLSGQYYGYTF. This sequence joins TRBV5-1 and TRBJ1-2; D is possibly TRBD1 (5 bases). This CDR3 has 15 amino acids. Germline-derived CDR1 and CDR2 are SGHRS and YFSETQ. V lost 1 base and J lost 3, with 13 bases in between.

The table lists this clonotype with many counts. The CDR3 is CSASWSALRETQYF. The CDR3 DNA is TGCAGTGCTAGTTGGTCAGCCCTCAGGGAGACCCAGTACTTC. J is TRBJ2-5 and V is TRBV20-1; D unresolved. CDR3 length: 14 residues. Deletions cut 3 bases from V and 5 bases from J, with 16 bases between. Germline CDR1 is DFQATT and CDR2 is SNEGSKA (reference sequence).

Concerning this clonotype: Its ends do not fully match the called genes, so a read error is possible. V usage is TRBV20-1 and J usage is TRBJ1-5; 7 bases are a match to TRBD1. Germline V gene data show CDR1 as DFQATT and CDR2 as SNEGSKA (reference sequence). The CDR3 runs to 10 residues. The chain's CDR3 is CSARGGDRHF. The CDR3 DNA reads as TGCAGTGCCAGAGGGGGGGACAGGCATTTT.

This clonotype was seen many times. V is TRBV11-2 and J is TRBJ1-1; D is possibly TRBD1 (5 bases). The V and J ends lost 8 bases and 7 bases respectively, with 20 bases between them. The CDR3 length is 14 residues. CDR1 is SGHAT, CDR2 FQNNGV, per germline. CDR3 in DNA: TGTGCCAGCCGGGCCCCGGGGGGAGTGGATGAAGCTTTCTTT. Protein product: CASRAPGGVDEAFF. The full variable domain, in which reference TRBV11-2 and TRBJ1-1 provide the parts outside the CDR3, is EAGVAQSPRYKIIEKRQSVAFWCNPISGHATLYWYQQILGQGPKLLIQFQNNGVVDDSQLPKDRFSAERLKGVDSTLKIQPAKLEDSAVYLCASRAPGGVDEAFFGQGTRLTVV.

The J gene is TRBJ1-1, the V gene TRBV7-9; 9 positions agree with TRBD1. V lost 6 bases, J lost 1 base, and 6 bases stayed unmatched. The CDR3 sequence is 15 residues long. Germline-derived CDR1 and CDR2 are SEHNR and FQNEAQ (reference sequence). CDR3 sequence (DNA): TGTGCCAGCAGTCCTGGGGACAGGGCGAACACTGAAGCTTTCTTT. Translated: CASSPGDRANTEAFF.

This clonotype has more than one count but fewer than ten. The chain carries TRBV12-3 or TRBV12-4 and TRBJ2-5; the D is unclear. The CDR3 has 13 amino acids. Trimming pared 3 bases from V and 4 bases from J, leaving 9 bases between. The CDR3 DNA follows: TGTGCCAGCAGTTTGTATCTAGGAGAGACCCAGTACTTC. Translated, it gives CASSLYLGETQYF.

Notes on this clonotype: With a much larger clone just one base away, this may be a read error. DNA for the CDR3: TGTGCCAGCAGCAAGCACCCGGGAGGAGTGTCCTGCGAGCAGTACTTC. Encoded protein: CASSKHPGGVSCEQYF. The chain links TRBV7-2 to TRBJ2-7; TRBD2 agrees at 7 bases. Looked up from germline, CDR1 is SGHTA and CDR2 is FQGNSA. The CDR3 has 16 amino acids.

This clonotype was observed a handful of times. Its ends do not fully match the called genes, so a read error is possible. The chain is built from TRBV7-7 and TRBJ2-7, with 9 bases aligning to TRBD1. This CDR3 has 13 amino acids. Germline CDR1 SSHAT, CDR2 FNYEAQ (reference sequence). The CDR3: CASSQDRGDEQYF. The DNA of the CDR3 is TGTGCTAGCAGCCAGGACAGGGGCGATGAGCAGTACTTC.

This clonotype has a count of ten or more. This sequence joins TRBV12-3 or TRBV12-4 and TRBJ1-6; weak D call: TRBD1 (6 bases). The CDR3 has 15 amino acids. V was trimmed by 5 bases and J by 8 bases, leaving 16 bases between them. The CDR3 is CASSLHRARDSPLHF. The DNA for the CDR3 is TGTGCCAGCAGTCTTCACAGGGCCAGGGATTCACCCCTCCACTTT.

In the case of this clonotype: This may come from a read error, since a much larger clone is one base off. V is TRBV12-3 or TRBV12-4 and J is TRBJ1-2; TRBD1 is a possible D gene (5 bases). V was trimmed by 5 bases and J by 8 bases, leaving 15 bases between them. The CDR3 has 13 residues. DNA for the CDR3: TGTGCCAGCAGTGAGCAGGGTTGGGAAGGCTACACCTTC. It yields the protein CASSEQGWEGYTF.

The table lists this clonotype with many counts. CDR3 in amino acids: CASSSAWAGRGETQYF. CDR3 nucleotides: TGTGCCAGCAGTTCCGCCTGGGCAGGGCGGGGGGAGACCCAGTACTTC. The chain recombines TRBV7-9 with TRBJ2-5, with TRBD2 identical over 7 bases. This CDR3 region has 16 residues. Germline loops: CDR1 SEHNR, CDR2 FQNEAQ (reference sequence). Germline trimming cut 6 bases from V and 5 bases from J; bases unmatched to any gene: 15.

Regarding this clonotype: This may arise from a read error, as a much more abundant clone is one base away. V and J are TRBV19 and TRBJ1-5, with 9 bases identical to TRBD1. Germline assignment: CDR1 LNHDA and CDR2 SQIVND (reference sequence). The CDR3 extends over 13 amino acids. The J segment lost 5 bases and the V segment lost 7 bases, leaving 3 bases of the junction unmatched. CDR3 loop: CASMRDRDQPQHF. Here the CDR3 DNA reads TGTGCCAGTATGCGGGACAGGGATCAGCCCCAGCATTTT.

In the case of this clonotype: It may be a read error: a sequence one base away is much more abundant. This rearrangement joins TRBV15 to TRBJ2-7; D possibly corresponds to TRBD2 (5 bases). CDR3 size: 15 residues. V lost 0 bases and J lost 2, with 11 bases in between. Germline CDR1 and CDR2: LNHNV and YYDKDF (reference sequence). The CDR3 DNA sequence: TGTGCCACCAGCAGAGATGTAGAGGGCCCCTACGAGCAGTACTTC. Translated, it gives CATSRDVEGPYEQYF.

As for this clonotype: A read error may account for a junction end that differs from germline. The genes are TRBV7-9 and TRBJ1-1; TRBD1 might be the D (6 bases). Germline loops: CDR1 SEHNR, CDR2 FQNEAQ (reference sequence). The CDR3 is made up of 14 amino acids. CDR3 residues: CASSLVPGAREAFF. The CDR3 coding sequence is TGCGCCAGCAGCTTGGTCCCAGGGGCAAGGGAAGCTTTCTTT.

A few counts support this clonotype. The gene calls are TRBV7-9 and TRBJ1-4; 8 bases line up with TRBD1. After removal of 7 bases from V and 8 bases from J, the junction contained 9 bases not matched to a gene. CDR1 and CDR2 (germline): SEHNR, FQNEAQ (reference sequence). CDR3 length equals 14 residues. Here the CDR3 DNA reads TGTGCCAGCATCCGCGGACAGGGAGACGAAAAACTGTTTTTT. This gives the protein CASIRGQGDEKLFF.

The rearrangement uses TRBV19 and TRBJ2-5; tentatively, D is TRBD1 or TRBD2 (6 bases each). Trimming shortened V by 6 bases and J by 5 bases, and 19 bases separated the two germline ends. The CDR3 extends over 15 amino acids. The germline CDR1 and CDR2 sequences are LNHDA and SQIVND (reference sequence). In DNA form, the CDR3 reads TGTGCCAGTAGCTCGGACATGGGGGGCGAGGAGACCCAGTACTTC. This encodes CASSSDMGGEETQYF. Full variable domain (outside the CDR3, taken from reference TRBV19 and TRBJ2-5): DGGITQSPKYLFRKEGQNVTLSCEQNLNHDAMYWYRQDPGQGLRLIYYSQIVNDFQKGDIAEGYSVSREKKESFPLTVTSAQKNPTAFYLCASSSDMGGEETQYFGPGTRLLVL.

This clonotype was observed at least ten times. The rearrangement joins TRBV7-3 to TRBJ2-5, with a tentative D call TRBD2 (6 bases). The CDR3 loop spans 13 amino acids. The germline gives CDR1 SGHTA, CDR2 FQGTGA. The V gene lost 5 bases and the J gene lost 5 bases, with 12 bases spanning the gap. DNA of the CDR3: TGTGCCAGCAGCCCCCGCGGGACGGAGACCCAGTACTTC. Residues: CASSPRGTETQYF.